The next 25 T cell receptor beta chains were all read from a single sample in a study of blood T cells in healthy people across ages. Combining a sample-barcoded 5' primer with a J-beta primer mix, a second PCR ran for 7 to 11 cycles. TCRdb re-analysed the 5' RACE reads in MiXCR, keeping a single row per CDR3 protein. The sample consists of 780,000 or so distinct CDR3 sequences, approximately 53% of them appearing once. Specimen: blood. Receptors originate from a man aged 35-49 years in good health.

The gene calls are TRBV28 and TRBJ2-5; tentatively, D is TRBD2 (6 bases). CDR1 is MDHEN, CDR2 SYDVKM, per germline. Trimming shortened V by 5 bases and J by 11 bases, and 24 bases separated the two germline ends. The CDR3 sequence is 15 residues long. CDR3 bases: TGTGCCAGCAGTGCGCAGGACGTCAAGGGTCGGGAGCAGTACTTC. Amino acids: CASSAQDVKGREQYF.

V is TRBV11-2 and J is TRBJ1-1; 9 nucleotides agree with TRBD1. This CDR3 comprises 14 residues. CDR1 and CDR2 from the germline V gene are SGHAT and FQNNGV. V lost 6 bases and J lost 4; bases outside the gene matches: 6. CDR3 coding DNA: TGTGCCAGCAGAAAACAGGGGGCGAGCACTGAAGCTTTCTTT. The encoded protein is CASRKQGASTEAFF.

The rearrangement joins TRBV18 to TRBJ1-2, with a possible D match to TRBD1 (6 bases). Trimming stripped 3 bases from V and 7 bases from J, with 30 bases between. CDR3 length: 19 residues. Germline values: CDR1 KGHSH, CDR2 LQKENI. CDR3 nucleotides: TGTGCCAGCTCACCTGACCTAACCCCGGCTGGGCAGGGGAGTAGTGGCTACACCTTC. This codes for CASSPDLTPAGQGSSGYTF.

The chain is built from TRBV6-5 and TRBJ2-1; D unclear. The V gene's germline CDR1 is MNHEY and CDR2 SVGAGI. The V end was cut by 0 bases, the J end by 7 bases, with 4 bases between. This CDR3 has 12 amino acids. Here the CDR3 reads CASSYSPNEQFF. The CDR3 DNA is TGTGCCAGCAGTTACTCACCAAATGAGCAGTTCTTC.

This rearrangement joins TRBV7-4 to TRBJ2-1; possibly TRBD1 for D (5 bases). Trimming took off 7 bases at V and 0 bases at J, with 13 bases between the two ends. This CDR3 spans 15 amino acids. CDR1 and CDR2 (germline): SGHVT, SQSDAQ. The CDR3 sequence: CASNKSQGSYNEQFF. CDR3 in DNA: TGTGCCAGCAACAAGTCCCAGGGCTCCTACAATGAGCAGTTCTTC.

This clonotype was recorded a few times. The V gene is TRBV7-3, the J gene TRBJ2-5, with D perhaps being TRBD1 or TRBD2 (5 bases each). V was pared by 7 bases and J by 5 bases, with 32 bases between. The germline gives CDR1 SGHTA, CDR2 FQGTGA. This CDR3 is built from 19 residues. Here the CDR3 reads CASTHEGREPHRRVETQYF. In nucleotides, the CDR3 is TGTGCCAGCACCCACGAGGGGAGAGAGCCTCATAGGAGAGTGGAGACCCAGTACTTC.

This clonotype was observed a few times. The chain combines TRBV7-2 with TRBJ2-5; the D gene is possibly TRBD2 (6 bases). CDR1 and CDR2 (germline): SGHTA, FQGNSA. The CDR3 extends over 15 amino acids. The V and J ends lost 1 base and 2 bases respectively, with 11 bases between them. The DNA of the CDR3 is TGTGCCAGCAGCTTAGACCCGGGGAGGCAAGAGACCCAGTACTTC. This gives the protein CASSLDPGRQETQYF.

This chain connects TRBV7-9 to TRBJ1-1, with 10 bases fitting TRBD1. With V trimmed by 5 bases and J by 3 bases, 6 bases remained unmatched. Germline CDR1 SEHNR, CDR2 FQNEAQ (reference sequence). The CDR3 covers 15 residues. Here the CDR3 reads CASSIRQGADTEAFF. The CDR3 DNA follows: TGTGCCAGCAGCATTAGACAGGGGGCGGACACTGAAGCTTTCTTT.

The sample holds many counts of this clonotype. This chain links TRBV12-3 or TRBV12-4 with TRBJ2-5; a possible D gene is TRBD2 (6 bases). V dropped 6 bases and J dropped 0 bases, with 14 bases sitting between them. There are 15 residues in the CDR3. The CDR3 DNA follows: TGTGCCAGCAGCACCCCATGGACTAACCAAGAGACCCAGTACTTC. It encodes CASSTPWTNQETQYF.

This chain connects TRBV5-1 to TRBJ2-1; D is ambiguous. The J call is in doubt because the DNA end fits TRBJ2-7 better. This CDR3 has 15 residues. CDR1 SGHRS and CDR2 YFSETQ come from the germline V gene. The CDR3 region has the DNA TGCGCCAGCAGCTCGGCCGGCAGCAGGACCTCCGAGCAGTACTTC. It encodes CASSSAGSRTSEQYF.

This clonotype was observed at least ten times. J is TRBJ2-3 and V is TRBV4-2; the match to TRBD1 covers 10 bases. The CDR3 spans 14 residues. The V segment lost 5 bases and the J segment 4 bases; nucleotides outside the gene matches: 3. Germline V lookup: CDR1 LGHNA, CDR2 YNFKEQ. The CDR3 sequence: CASSGTGAADTQYF. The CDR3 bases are TGTGCCAGCAGCGGGACAGGGGCGGCAGATACGCAGTATTTT.

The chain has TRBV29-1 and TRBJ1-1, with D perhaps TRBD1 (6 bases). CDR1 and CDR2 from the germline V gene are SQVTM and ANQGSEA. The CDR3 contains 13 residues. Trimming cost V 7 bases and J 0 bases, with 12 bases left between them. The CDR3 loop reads CSAETGMNTEAFF. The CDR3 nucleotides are TGCAGCGCAGAAACAGGGATGAACACTGAAGCTTTCTTT.

The CDR3 DNA sequence: TGCAGCGTCAGAGACAGGGGTTGGAATGAGCAGTTCTTC. As protein: CSVRDRGWNEQFF. The gene calls are TRBV29-1 and TRBJ2-1; 8 bases agree with TRBD1. The CDR3 is 13 residues long. J was trimmed by 7 bases and V by 6 bases; bases with no gene match: 8. Germline CDR1 and CDR2: SQVTM and ANQGSEA.

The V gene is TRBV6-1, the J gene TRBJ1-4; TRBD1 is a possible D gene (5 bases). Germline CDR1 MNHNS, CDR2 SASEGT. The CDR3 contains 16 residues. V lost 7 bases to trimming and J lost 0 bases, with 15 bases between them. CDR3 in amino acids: CASIVTVYSTNEKLFF. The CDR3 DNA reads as TGTGCCAGCATCGTGACAGTTTATTCAACTAATGAAAAACTGTTTTTT.

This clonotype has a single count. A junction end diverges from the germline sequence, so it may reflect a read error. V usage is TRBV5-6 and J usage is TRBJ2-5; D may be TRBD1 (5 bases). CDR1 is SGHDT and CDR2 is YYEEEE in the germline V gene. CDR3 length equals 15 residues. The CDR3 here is CASSPTDTGKEAQYF. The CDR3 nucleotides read TGTGCCAGCAGCCCTACGGACACTGGGAAAGAGGCCCAGTACTTC. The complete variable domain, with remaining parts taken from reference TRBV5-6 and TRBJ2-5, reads DAGVTQSPTHLIKTRGQQVTLRCSPKSGHDTVSWYQQALGQGPQFIFQYYEEEERQRGNFPDRFSGHQFPNYSSELNVNALLLGDSALYLCASSPTDTGKEAQYFGPGTRLLVL.

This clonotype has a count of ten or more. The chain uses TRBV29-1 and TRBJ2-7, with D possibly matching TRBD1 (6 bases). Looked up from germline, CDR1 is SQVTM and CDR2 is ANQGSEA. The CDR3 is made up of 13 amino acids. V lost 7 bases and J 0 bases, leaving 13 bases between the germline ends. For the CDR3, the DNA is TGCAGCGGACGGGACACGGACTCCTACGAGCAGTACTTC. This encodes CSGRDTDSYEQYF.

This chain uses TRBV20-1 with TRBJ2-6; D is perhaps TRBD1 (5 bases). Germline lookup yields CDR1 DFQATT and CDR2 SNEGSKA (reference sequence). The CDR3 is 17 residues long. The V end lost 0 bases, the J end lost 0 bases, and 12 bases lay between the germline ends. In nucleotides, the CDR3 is TGCAGTGCTAGAGATTTCAGACAGCCCTCTGGGGCCAACGTCCTGACTTTC. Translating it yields CSARDFRQPSGANVLTF.

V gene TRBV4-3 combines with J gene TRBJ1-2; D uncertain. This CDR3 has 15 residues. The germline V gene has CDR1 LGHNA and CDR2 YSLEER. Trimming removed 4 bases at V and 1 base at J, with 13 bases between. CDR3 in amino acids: CASSPTAGSNYGYTF. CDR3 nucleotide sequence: TGCGCCAGCAGCCCAACAGCAGGAAGTAACTATGGCTACACCTTC.

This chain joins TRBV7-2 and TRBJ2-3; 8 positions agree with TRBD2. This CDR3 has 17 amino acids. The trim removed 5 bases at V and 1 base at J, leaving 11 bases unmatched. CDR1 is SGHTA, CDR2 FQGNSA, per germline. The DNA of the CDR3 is TGTGCCAGCAGCCCATTTTTTCCGGGAGGGCGCACAGATACGCAGTATTTT. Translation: CASSPFFPGGRTDTQYF.

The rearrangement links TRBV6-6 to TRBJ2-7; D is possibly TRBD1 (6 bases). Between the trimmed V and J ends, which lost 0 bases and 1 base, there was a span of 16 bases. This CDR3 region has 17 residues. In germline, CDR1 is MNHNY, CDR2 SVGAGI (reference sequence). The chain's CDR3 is CASSYSGQSSHSYEQYF. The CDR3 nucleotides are TGTGCCAGCAGTTACTCAGGACAGTCCTCCCATTCCTACGAGCAGTACTTC.

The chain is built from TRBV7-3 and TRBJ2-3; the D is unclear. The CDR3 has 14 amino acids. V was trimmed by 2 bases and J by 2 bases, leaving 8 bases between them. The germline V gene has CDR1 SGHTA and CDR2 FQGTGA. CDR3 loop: CASSLRNPTDTQYF. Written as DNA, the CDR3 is TGTGCCAGCAGCTTACGGAACCCCACAGATACGCAGTATTTT.

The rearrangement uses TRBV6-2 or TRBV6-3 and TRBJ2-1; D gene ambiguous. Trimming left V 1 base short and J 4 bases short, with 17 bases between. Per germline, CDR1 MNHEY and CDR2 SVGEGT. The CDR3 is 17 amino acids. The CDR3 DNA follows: TGTGCCAGCAGTTACTATTTTATTGCCTCAGATTACAATGAGCAGTTCTTC. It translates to CASSYYFIASDYNEQFF.

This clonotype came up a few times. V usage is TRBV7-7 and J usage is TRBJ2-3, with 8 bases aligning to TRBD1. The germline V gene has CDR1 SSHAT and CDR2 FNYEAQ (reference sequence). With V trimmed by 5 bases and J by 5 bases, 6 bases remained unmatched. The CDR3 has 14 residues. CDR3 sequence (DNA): TGTGCCAGCAGCAAGGACAGGGTGGGAGATACGCAGTATTTT. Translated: CASSKDRVGDTQYF.

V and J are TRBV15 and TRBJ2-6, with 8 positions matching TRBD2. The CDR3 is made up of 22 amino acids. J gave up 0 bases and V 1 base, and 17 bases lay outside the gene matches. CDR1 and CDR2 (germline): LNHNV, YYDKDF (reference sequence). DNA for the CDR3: TGTGCCACCAGCAGAGTGGGCCCCAATGGCAGCGGGGGATTCTCTGGGGCCAACGTCCTGACTTTC. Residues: CATSRVGPNGSGGFSGANVLTF.

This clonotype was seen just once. CDR3 in DNA: TGTGCCAGCAGTGACTCAACCGCGGGAGGGAAGGCAGATACGCAGTATTTT. Residues: CASSDSTAGGKADTQYF. The rearrangement uses TRBV6-4 and TRBJ2-3; 9 nucleotides align to TRBD2. V trimming: 0 bases; J trimming: 4 bases; junction bases outside the gene matches: 8. The CDR3 loop spans 17 amino acids. The germline gives CDR1 MRHNA, CDR2 SNTAGT.